This T cell receptor beta chain was obtained from a study of blood T cells in healthy people across ages. Findings and caveats of the study: Across the age range, TCR beta diversity per million T cells fell in a roughly linear way.

The CDR3 is 16 amino acids. Germline CDR1 reads LNHNV; CDR2 reads YYDKDF (reference sequence). V lost 4 bases to trimming and J lost 7 bases; unmatched junction nucleotides: 13. Through a sample-barcoded 5' primer and a J-beta primer mix, a second PCR was run for roughly 6 to 11 cycles. TCRdb independently ran MiXCR on the 5' RACE reads; one entry per CDR3 protein. The table has about 1.8 million distinct CDR3 sequences, approximately 50% seen once. Turning to this clonotype: Its target is unknown.

The draw of peripheral blood yielded around 9.6 milliliters from each donor. The study isolated at least 6.5 million PBMCs from each sample. Total RNA extraction produced at least 5 micrograms (per sample) for the study. What was sequenced was blood. The V gene is TRBV15, the J gene TRBJ2-1; 7 bases map to TRBD1. The clonotype originates from a woman aged 40 to 50 in good health. In nucleotides, the CDR3 is TGTGCCACCAGCACAGACAGGGCGCCCACCCTAAATGAGCAGTTCTTC. Encoded protein: CATSTDRAPTLNEQFF.